Below are 30 T cell receptor beta chains sequenced from a single sample in a study of human T cells and chemical hapten exposure. Time point reported: patch test 1, 2 weeks after DPC sensitization. Stated treatment: therapeutic diphenylcyclopropenone sensitization with weekly scalp DPC. MiXCR was run by TCRdb on the RACE reads, yielding one entry per CDR3 protein. The sample includes some 81,000 distinct CDR3 sequences, roughly 7.1% of them seen just once. The sample was whole blood, taken in connection with sensitization to the hapten diphenylcyclopropenone (DPC). The receptors derive from a woman aged 30 to 39 with alopecia areata. Some clones in this sample may be carry-over from other donors' samples.

The chain has TRBV24-1 and TRBJ1-1; D is ambiguous. The CDR3 contains 13 residues. The germline gives CDR1 KGHDR, CDR2 SFDVKD. V was clipped by 5 bases and J by 5 bases, with 11 bases between them. The CDR3 here is CATSGRVGTEAFF. CDR3 coding DNA: TGTGCCACCAGTGGTCGGGTCGGTACTGAAGCTTTCTTT.

The table lists this clonotype with many counts. The V gene is TRBV20-1, the J gene TRBJ1-5; D gene ambiguous. This CDR3 is built from 12 residues. Trimming cost V 6 bases and J 4 bases, with 10 bases left between them. Germline V gene lookup returns CDR1 DFQATT and CDR2 SNEGSKA (reference sequence). The CDR3 DNA is TGCAGTGCCATAGACGGTAATCAGCCCCAGCATTTT. It specifies CSAIDGNQPQHF.

In this sample, this clonotype turned up a few times. The chain couples TRBV30 to TRBJ1-4; no definite D call. V was trimmed by 0 bases and J by 6 bases, leaving 17 bases between them. There are 16 residues in the CDR3. Germline assignment: CDR1 GTSNPN and CDR2 SVGIG (reference sequence). CDR3 coding DNA: TGTGCCTGGAGTGTTCCCACACAAGGACGATATGAAAAACTGTTTTTT. This encodes CAWSVPTQGRYEKLFF. The full variable domain, rest sourced from reference TRBV30 and TRBJ1-4, is SQTIHQWPATLVQPVGSPLSLECTVEGTSNPNLYWYRQAAGRGLQLLFYSVGIGQISSEVPQNLSASRPQDRQFILSSKKLLLSDSGFYLCAWSVPTQGRYEKLFFGSGTQLSVL.

This clonotype was seen at least ten times. The CDR3 sequence: CASDSGRLNTEAFF. The CDR3 bases are TGTGCCAGTGATTCGGGGCGGCTGAACACTGAAGCTTTCTTT. This chain joins TRBV7-9 and TRBJ1-1; tentatively, D is TRBD1 (5 bases). V dropped 9 bases and J dropped 0 bases, with 14 bases sitting between them. This CDR3 is built from 14 residues. Germline V lookup: CDR1 SEHNR, CDR2 FQNEAQ (reference sequence).

This clonotype was observed at least ten times. V and J are TRBV11-3 and TRBJ2-1, with D perhaps matching TRBD2 (5 bases). Germline CDR1 is SGHNT and CDR2 is YENEEA. This CDR3 is 13 amino acids long. V was cut by 6 bases and J by 7 bases, with 13 bases left in between. CDR3 DNA: TGTGCCAGCAGATCAAGGACGGGAAATGAGCAGTTCTTC. As protein: CASRSRTGNEQFF.

A few counts support this clonotype. The V and J genes are TRBV19 and TRBJ2-3; D uncertain. Trimming cost V 1 base and J 2 bases, with 7 bases left between them. The germline V gene has CDR1 LNHDA and CDR2 SQIVND (reference sequence). The length of the CDR3 is 14 residues. CDR3 DNA sequence: TGTGCCAGTAGTATAGTACACCTCACAGATACGCAGTATTTT. Encoded protein: CASSIVHLTDTQYF.

There are many counts of this clonotype. The genes are TRBV11-2 and TRBJ2-5, with TRBD1 identical over 10 bases. Looked up from germline, CDR1 is SGHAT and CDR2 is FQNNGV. The J segment lost 4 bases and the V segment lost 3 bases, leaving 17 bases of the junction unmatched. This CDR3 has 19 residues. CDR3 residues: CASSFLGRKARTGGETQYF. DNA for the CDR3: TGTGCCAGCAGCTTCCTAGGCCGTAAAGCGAGGACAGGGGGAGAGACCCAGTACTTC.

CDR3 DNA: TGTGCCAGCAGCTCTCACGGATCGGCCGGTGAGCAGTTCTTC. Translated, it gives CASSSHGSAGEQFF. The chain recombines TRBV7-9 with TRBJ2-1; no clear D. Trimming removed 4 bases at V and 9 bases at J, with 16 bases between. The CDR3 is 14 residues long. Germline CDR1 and CDR2: SEHNR and FQNEAQ (reference sequence).

This clonotype is medium-sized. The chain couples TRBV29-1 to TRBJ2-1; D is possibly TRBD1 (5 bases). Germline CDR1 is SQVTM and CDR2 is ANQGSEA. This CDR3 has 11 amino acids. V was pared by 4 bases and J by 4 bases, with 5 bases between. CDR3 nucleotides: TGCAGCGTTGGACAGTACAATGAGCAGTTCTTC. Amino acid sequence: CSVGQYNEQFF.

In the case of this clonotype: One base away lies a much larger clone, so this may be a sequencing read error. The chain has TRBV12-3 or TRBV12-4 and TRBJ2-2; D unclear. This CDR3 contains 11 residues. V gave up 6 bases and J gave up 3 bases, with 2 bases separating them. CDR3 residues: CASRYTGELFF. The CDR3 nucleotides are TGTGCCAGCAGGTACACCGGGGAGCTGTTTTTT.

This clonotype was seen only a few times. This chain's CDR3 is CSVSIGIRGGSDAAKNIQYF. Written as DNA, the CDR3 is TGCAGCGTCTCAATCGGCATCCGGGGCGGGTCCGATGCGGCCAAAAACATTCAGTACTTC. The V and J genes are TRBV29-1 and TRBJ2-4; D may correspond to TRBD1 or TRBD2 (5 bases each). V was clipped by 6 bases and J by 1 base, with 31 bases between them. The CDR3 is 20 amino acids. Per germline, CDR1 SQVTM and CDR2 ANQGSEA.

This clonotype was seen repeatedly, ten times or more. V gene TRBV3-1 combines with J gene TRBJ2-2; no firm D call. The V gene's germline CDR1 is LGHDT and CDR2 YNNKEL (reference sequence). Trimming shortened V by 1 base and J by 6 bases, and 9 bases separated the two germline ends. The CDR3 has 14 residues. The CDR3 bases are TGTGCCAGCAGCCAAGTCTCTGTGGCCGGGGAGCTGTTTTTT. Amino acids: CASSQVSVAGELFF.

The chain carries TRBV2 and TRBJ2-3, with D tentatively TRBD1 (5 bases). V lost 7 bases and J lost 1, with 6 bases in between. The CDR3 runs 12 residues. Per the germline V gene, CDR1 is SNHLY and CDR2 is FYNNEI. The chain's CDR3 is CASTRGTDTQYF. Here the CDR3 DNA reads TGTGCCAGCACCAGGGGCACAGATACGCAGTATTTT.

This clonotype was seen a handful of times. The chain recombines TRBV12-3 or TRBV12-4 with TRBJ1-5; TRBD1 matches at 7 bases. J gave up 2 bases and V 4 bases, and 2 bases lay outside the gene matches. This CDR3 has 14 residues. This chain's CDR3 is CASSSGQGNQPQHF. In DNA, the CDR3 is TGTGCCAGCAGTTCCGGACAGGGCAATCAGCCCCAGCATTTT.

In its sample, this clonotype was seen a few times. The J gene is TRBJ1-2, the V gene TRBV7-2, with TRBD1 identical over 7 bases. CDR1 is SGHTA, CDR2 FQGNSA, per germline. The CDR3 covers 15 residues. J gave up 6 bases and V 1 base, and 8 bases lay outside the gene matches. In DNA, the CDR3 is TGTGCCAGCAGCTTAGTGGACAGGCCCTTCGATGGCTACACCTTC. This encodes CASSLVDRPFDGYTF.

This clonotype occurred many times. The genes are TRBV9 and TRBJ1-1; 8 bases are shared with TRBD1. The ends lost 4 bases at V and 5 bases at J; junction bases unmatched: 10. This CDR3 contains 15 residues. The germline CDR1 and CDR2 sequences are SGDLS and YYNGEE. The CDR3 sequence: CASSSGLQGGTEAFF. CDR3 in DNA: TGTGCCAGCAGCTCAGGCCTACAGGGGGGGACTGAAGCTTTCTTT.

This clonotype was seen many times. The chain recombines TRBV25-1 with TRBJ1-1, with D uncertain. Per the germline V gene, CDR1 is MGHDK and CDR2 is SYGVNS. The CDR3 is 15 residues long. V was clipped by 3 bases and J by 3 bases, with 14 bases between them. CDR3 sequence reads: CASSDQAGGDTEAFF. DNA for the CDR3: TGTGCCAGCAGTGATCAAGCCGGAGGCGACACTGAAGCTTTCTTT.

This clonotype was recorded many times. This chain's CDR3 is CASSGAVWETQYF. The CDR3 coding sequence is TGTGCCAGCAGTGGAGCGGTCTGGGAGACCCAGTACTTC. The chain has TRBV6-1 and TRBJ2-5; maybe TRBD2 (5 bases). V lost 4 bases and J lost 5, with 11 bases in between. Germline values: CDR1 MNHNS, CDR2 SASEGT. The CDR3 runs to 13 residues.

This clonotype was recorded many times. This chain links TRBV14 with TRBJ2-1; possibly TRBD2 for D (6 bases). Trimming cost V 2 bases and J 5 bases, with 16 bases left between them. CDR3 length: 16 residues. CDR1 SGHDN and CDR2 FVKESK come from the germline V gene. The DNA of the CDR3 is TGTGCCAGCAGCCAACAAGCGGGCTTGGGGGACAATGAGCAGTTCTTC. This codes for CASSQQAGLGDNEQFF.

The rearrangement uses TRBV29-1 and TRBJ1-5; 7 nucleotides align to TRBD1. CDR1 SQVTM and CDR2 ANQGSEA come from the germline V gene. This CDR3 is built from 13 residues. Trimming removed 5 bases from V and 7 bases from J; junction bases left unmatched: 8. In nucleotides, the CDR3 is TGCAGCGTTCAACAGGGGAATGGCCAGCCCCAGCATTTT. Translating gives CSVQQGNGQPQHF.

This clonotype was seen many times. This chain uses TRBV6-5 with TRBJ2-1; a weak D match, TRBD2 (5 bases). Trimming stripped 5 bases from V and 4 bases from J, with 9 bases between. This CDR3 comprises 13 residues. Germline lookup yields CDR1 MNHEY and CDR2 SVGAGI. The CDR3 sequence is CASSPLEYNEQFF. The CDR3 nucleotides read TGTGCCAGCAGTCCACTAGAATACAATGAGCAGTTCTTC.

The chain carries TRBV11-2 and TRBJ1-1; D not certain. Germline CDR1 reads SGHAT; CDR2 reads FQNNGV. Trimming took off 1 base at V and 8 bases at J, with 8 bases between the two ends. The CDR3 covers 12 residues. CDR3 DNA: TGTGCCAGCAGCTTAGCACAGAGAGAAGCTTTCTTT. Translated, it gives CASSLAQREAFF.

The rearrangement uses TRBV29-1 and TRBJ1-3; no reliable D call. CDR3 length: 13 amino acids. The germline V gene has CDR1 SQVTM and CDR2 ANQGSEA. V shed 5 bases and J shed 0 bases, with 8 bases lying between them. CDR3 sequence (DNA): TGCAGCGTTCAAGGCAGCTCTGGAAACACCATATATTTT. Translating it yields CSVQGSSGNTIYF.

This clonotype was detected only a few times. This rearrangement joins TRBV5-5 to TRBJ2-5; D is unclear. The CDR3 has 11 residues. Looked up from germline, CDR1 is SGHKS and CDR2 is YYEKEE (reference sequence). Deletions cut 7 bases from V and 5 bases from J, with 9 bases between. The CDR3 loop is CASVWMETQYF. The CDR3 DNA sequence: TGTGCCAGCGTTTGGATGGAGACCCAGTACTTC.

This clonotype appeared many times. V gene TRBV20-1 combines with J gene TRBJ2-7; 8 nucleotides line up with TRBD1. Trimming at V came to 3 bases and at J to 5 bases, leaving 12 bases not matched to a gene. This CDR3 is 15 amino acids long. Germline CDR1 is DFQATT and CDR2 is SNEGSKA (reference sequence). This CDR3 is CSASVRGRLSDEQYF. As DNA, the CDR3 is TGCAGTGCTAGCGTCAGGGGGCGTCTGTCCGACGAGCAGTACTTC.

This clonotype has a count of ten or more. The chain couples TRBV28 to TRBJ2-2, with D perhaps matching TRBD2 (7 bases). Germline CDR1 and CDR2: MDHEN and SYDVKM. The CDR3 has 15 residues. V gave up 2 bases and J gave up 4 bases, with 11 bases separating them. CDR3 protein: CASSLVRGATGELFF. CDR3 sequence (DNA): TGTGCCAGCAGTTTAGTTCGGGGGGCCACCGGGGAGCTGTTTTTT.

This clonotype was seen a few times. This chain uses TRBV20-1 with TRBJ1-3, with D maybe TRBD1 (5 bases). CDR1 is DFQATT and CDR2 is SNEGSKA in the germline V gene (reference sequence). This CDR3 contains 13 residues. V was clipped by 3 bases and J by 8 bases, with 14 bases between them. CDR3 DNA: TGCAGTGCTAGTGGGGGGGGTGAAGACACCATATATTTT. Translation gives CSASGGGEDTIYF.

Many counts were recorded for this clonotype. CDR3: CASSPDREPGELFF. As DNA, the CDR3 is TGTGCCAGCTCACCGGACAGGGAACCCGGGGAGCTGTTTTTT. The chain combines TRBV18 with TRBJ2-2; 8 nucleotides match TRBD1. The CDR3 runs 14 residues. Germline V gene lookup returns CDR1 KGHSH and CDR2 LQKENI. Trimming at V came to 3 bases and at J to 6 bases, leaving 3 bases not matched to a gene.

This clonotype was counted at least ten times. The CDR3 region is CASSSGGVQQPQHF. The DNA of the CDR3 is TGTGCCAGCAGCTCAGGGGGCGTCCAACAGCCCCAGCATTTT. This chain connects TRBV7-9 to TRBJ1-5, with 8 bases fitting TRBD1. After removal of 4 bases from V and 7 bases from J, the junction contained 6 bases not matched to a gene. The CDR3 has 14 amino acids. Germline values: CDR1 SEHNR, CDR2 FQNEAQ (reference sequence).

This clonotype has at least ten counts. The chain joins TRBV7-9 to TRBJ1-1; no clear D. With 1 base removed from V and 0 bases from J, the gap between germline ends came to 6 bases. Per the germline V gene, CDR1 is SEHNR and CDR2 is FQNEAQ (reference sequence). CDR3 length: 14 amino acids. The CDR3, as DNA: TGTGCCAGCAGCTTAGTCGATATGAACACTGAAGCTTTCTTT. It is translated as CASSLVDMNTEAFF. The full variable domain, in which reference TRBV7-9 and TRBJ1-1 provide the parts outside the CDR3, is DTGVSQNPRHKITKRGQNVTFRCDPISEHNRLYWYRQTLGQGPEFLTYFQNEAQLEKSRLLSDRFSAERPKGSFSTLEIQRTEQGDSAMYLCASSLVDMNTEAFFGQGTRLTVV.